A single sample is the source of the 10 T cell receptor beta chains below, sequenced in a study of shared clonotypes between healthy human individuals. The table came from immunoSEQ multiplex PCR; TCRdb's copy has only in-frame clones and leaves some out. The sample lists 800,000 or so clones; around 96% were seen once. Selected positively for CCR7 and CD45RO-negative, naive CD8 cells excluded terminally differentiated effector memory CD45RA+ cells. The specimen sequenced was naive CD8+ T cells sorted from blood. The receptors derive from a man aged 25-45 years in good health.

The chain has TRBV5-5 and TRBJ2-1; tentative D call: TRBD2 (5 bases). CDR3 length: 15 amino acids. Germline values: CDR1 SGHKS, CDR2 YYEKEE (reference sequence). Deletions cut 0 bases from V and 3 bases from J, with 10 bases between. The CDR3 bases are TGTGCCAGCAGCTTGGGCCGGGAAGTCTACAATGAGCAGTTCTTC. As protein: CASSLGREVYNEQFF.

A note on this clone: Different DNA sequences within this sample yield the same CDR3. The chain recombines TRBV5-1 with TRBJ2-7; possible D gene TRBD2, 5 bases. Germline assignment: CDR1 SGHRS and CDR2 YFSETQ. The CDR3 runs 13 residues. The V end lost 2 bases, the J end lost 2 bases, and 8 bases lay between the germline ends. This CDR3 is CASSFGVTYEQYF. The CDR3 DNA sequence: TGCGCCAGCAGCTTCGGGGTTACCTACGAGCAGTACTTC.

This chain joins TRBV7-6 and TRBJ2-1; TRBD2 aligns across 16 bases. V dropped 3 bases and J dropped 1; count of bases not matched to a gene: 6. The CDR3 has 19 amino acids. CDR1 SGHVS and CDR2 FNYEAQ come from the germline V gene. The CDR3 sequence: CASSFGTSGRVESYNEQFF. CDR3 sequence (DNA): TGTGCCAGCAGCTTCGGGACTAGCGGGAGGGTAGAGTCCTACAATGAGCAGTTCTTC.

This clone was recorded only once. V and J are TRBV4-1 and TRBJ2-6; 9 bases agree with TRBD1. With 4 bases clipped from V and 0 bases from J, the junction kept 10 bases outside the gene matches. This CDR3 has 19 residues. Looked up from germline, CDR1 is MGHRA and CDR2 is YSYEKL. CDR3 protein: CASSPMGTGLHSGANVLTF. The CDR3, as DNA: TGCGCCAGCAGCCCAATGGGGACAGGGCTTCACTCTGGGGCCAACGTCCTGACTTTC.

This chain links TRBV5-6 with TRBJ2-7; TRBD1 aligns across 11 bases. V trimming: 3 bases; J trimming: 0 bases; junction bases outside the gene matches: 5. There are 16 residues in the CDR3. The germline CDR1 and CDR2 sequences are SGHDT and YYEEEE. CDR3: CASSSGTGGSSYEQYF. CDR3 in DNA: TGTGCCAGCAGCTCCGGGACAGGGGGTTCCTCCTACGAGCAGTACTTC.

The table lists this clone with a few counts. The chain recombines TRBV11-2 with TRBJ2-1, with 9 bases aligning to TRBD1. This CDR3 comprises 16 residues. The V gene's germline CDR1 is SGHAT and CDR2 FQNNGV. The ends lost 5 bases at V and 8 bases at J; junction bases unmatched: 13. CDR3 nucleotides: TGTGCCAGCAGCGATCTCGGACAGGGGACAGGCGATGAGCAGTTCTTC. It translates to CASSDLGQGTGDEQFF.

V and J are TRBV7-8 and TRBJ2-7; 9 nucleotides agree with TRBD1. The germline V gene has CDR1 SGHVS and CDR2 FQNEAQ. V was clipped by 4 bases and J by 4 bases; unmatched bases: 8. The CDR3 has 15 residues. The CDR3 sequence is CASSYGTGFSYEQYF. The DNA of the CDR3 is TGTGCCAGCAGCTATGGGACAGGGTTTTCGTACGAGCAGTACTTC.

Note on this clone: The sample has other DNA sequences that encode this CDR3 too. The chain carries TRBV25-1 and TRBJ1-1; no firm D call. The CDR3 length is 13 residues. Germline CDR1 reads MGHDK; CDR2 reads SYGVNS. V was trimmed by 0 bases and J by 4 bases, leaving 6 bases between them. The CDR3 DNA follows: TGTGCCAGCAGTGAATATCGTGGCACTGAAGCTTTCTTT. Translated, it gives CASSEYRGTEAFF.

The chain has TRBV10-2 and TRBJ2-1; TRBD2 matches 13 bases. The junction had 9 bases not matched to a gene; V was cut back by 8 bases and J by 8 bases. The CDR3 is 15 residues long. Per germline, CDR1 WSHSY and CDR2 SAAADI. This CDR3 is CASSTGTSGTDEQFF. The CDR3 bases are TGCGCCAGCTCCACCGGGACTAGCGGGACAGATGAGCAGTTCTTC.

A word on this clone: Other DNA sequences in this sample translate to the same CDR3. The chain has TRBV9 and TRBJ2-3, with unresolved D. V lost 2 bases and J lost 0, with 10 bases in between. CDR1 and CDR2 (germline): SGDLS, YYNGEE. There are 15 residues in the CDR3. CDR3 in amino acids: CASSVSGVSTDTQYF. For the CDR3, the DNA is TGTGCCAGCAGCGTTTCTGGGGTTAGCACAGATACGCAGTATTTT.